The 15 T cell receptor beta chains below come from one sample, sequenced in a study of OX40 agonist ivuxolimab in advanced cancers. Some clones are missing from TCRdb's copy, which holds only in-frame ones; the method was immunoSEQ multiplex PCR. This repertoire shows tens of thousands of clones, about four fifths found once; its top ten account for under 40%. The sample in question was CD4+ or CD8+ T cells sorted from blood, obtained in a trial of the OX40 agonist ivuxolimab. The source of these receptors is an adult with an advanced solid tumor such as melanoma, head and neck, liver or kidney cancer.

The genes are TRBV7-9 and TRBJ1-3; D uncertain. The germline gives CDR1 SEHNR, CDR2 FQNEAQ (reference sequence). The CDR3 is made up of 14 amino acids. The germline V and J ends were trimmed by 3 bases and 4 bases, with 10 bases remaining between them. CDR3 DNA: TGTGCCAGCAGCTTCGGAGGACTCGGAAACACCATATATTTT. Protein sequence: CASSFGGLGNTIYF. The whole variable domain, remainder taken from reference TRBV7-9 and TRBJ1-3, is DTGVSQNPRHKITKRGQNVTFRCDPISEHNRLYWYRQTLGQGPEFLTYFQNEAQLEKSRLLSDRFSAERPKGSFSTLEIQRTEQGDSAMYLCASSFGGLGNTIYFGEGSWLTVV.

The chain's CDR3 is CASSSTGGLNTQYF. As DNA, the CDR3 is TGTGCCAGCAGCTCGACAGGGGGCTTGAATACGCAGTATTTT. The chain is built from TRBV7-2 and TRBJ2-3; 10 bases are a match to TRBD1. V was pared by 4 bases and J by 7 bases, with 5 bases of the junction left unmatched. CDR1 and CDR2 from the germline V gene are SGHTA and FQGNSA. The CDR3 has 14 residues.

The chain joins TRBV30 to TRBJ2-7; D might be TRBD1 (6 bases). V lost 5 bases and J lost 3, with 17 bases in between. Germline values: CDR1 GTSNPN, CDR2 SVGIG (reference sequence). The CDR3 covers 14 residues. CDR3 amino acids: CAWDPGQPYYEQYF. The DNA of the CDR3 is TGTGCCTGGGACCCCGGACAGCCGTACTACGAGCAGTACTTC.

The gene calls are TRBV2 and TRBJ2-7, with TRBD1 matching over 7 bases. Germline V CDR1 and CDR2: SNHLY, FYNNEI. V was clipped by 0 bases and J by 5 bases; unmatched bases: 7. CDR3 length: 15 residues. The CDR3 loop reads CASSEAMTGNHEQYF. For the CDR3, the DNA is TGTGCCAGCAGTGAAGCTATGACAGGGAATCACGAGCAGTACTTC.

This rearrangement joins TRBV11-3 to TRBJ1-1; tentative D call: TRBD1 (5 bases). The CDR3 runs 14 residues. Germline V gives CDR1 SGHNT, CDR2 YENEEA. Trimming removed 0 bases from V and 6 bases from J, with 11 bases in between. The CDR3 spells CASSLDLGAAEAFF. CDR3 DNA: TGTGCCAGCAGCTTAGATTTAGGGGCCGCTGAAGCTTTCTTT. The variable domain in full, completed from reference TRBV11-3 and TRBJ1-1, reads EAGVVQSPRYKIIEKKQPVAFWCNPISGHNTLYWYLQNLGQGPELLIRYENEEAVDDSQLPKDRFSAERLKGVDSTLKIQPAELGDSAVYLCASSLDLGAAEAFFGQGTRLTVV.

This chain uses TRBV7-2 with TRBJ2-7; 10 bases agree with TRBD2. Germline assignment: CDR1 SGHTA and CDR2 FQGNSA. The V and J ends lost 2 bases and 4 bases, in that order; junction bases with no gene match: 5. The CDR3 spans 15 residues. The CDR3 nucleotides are TGTGCCAGCAGCTTAAGTCTAGCGGGAGCGTACGAGCAGTACTTC. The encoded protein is CASSLSLAGAYEQYF.

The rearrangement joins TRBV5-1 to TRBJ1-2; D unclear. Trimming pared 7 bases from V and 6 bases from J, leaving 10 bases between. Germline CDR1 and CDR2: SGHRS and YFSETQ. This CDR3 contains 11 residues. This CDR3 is CASGRMNGYTF. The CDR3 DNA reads TGCGCCAGCGGCCGGATGAATGGCTACACCTTC.

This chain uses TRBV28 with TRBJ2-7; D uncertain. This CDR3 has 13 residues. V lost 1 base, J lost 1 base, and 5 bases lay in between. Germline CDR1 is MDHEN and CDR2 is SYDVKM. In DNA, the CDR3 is TGTGCCAGCAGTTTATTTGAATCCTACGAGCAGTACTTC. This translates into CASSLFESYEQYF.

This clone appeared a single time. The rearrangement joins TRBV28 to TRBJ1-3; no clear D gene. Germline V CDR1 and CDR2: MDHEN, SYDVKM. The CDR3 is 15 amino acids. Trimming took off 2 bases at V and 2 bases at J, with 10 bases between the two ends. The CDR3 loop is CASSLAGEAGNTIYF. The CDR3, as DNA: TGTGCCAGCAGTTTAGCAGGCGAGGCTGGAAACACCATATATTTT.

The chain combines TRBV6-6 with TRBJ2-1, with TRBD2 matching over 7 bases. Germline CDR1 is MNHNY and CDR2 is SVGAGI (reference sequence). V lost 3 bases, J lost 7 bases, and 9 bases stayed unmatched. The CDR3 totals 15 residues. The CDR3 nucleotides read TGTGCCAGCAGTTATTGGACTAGAGGTGGGAATGAGCAGTTCTTC. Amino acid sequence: CASSYWTRGGNEQFF.

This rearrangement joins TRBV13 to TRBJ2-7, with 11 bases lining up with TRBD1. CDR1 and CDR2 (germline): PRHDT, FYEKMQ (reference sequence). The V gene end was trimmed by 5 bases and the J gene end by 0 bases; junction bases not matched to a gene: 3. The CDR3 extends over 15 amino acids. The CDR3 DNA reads TGTGCCAGCAGCCCCGGGACAGGGGGCTCCTACGAGCAGTACTTC. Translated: CASSPGTGGSYEQYF.

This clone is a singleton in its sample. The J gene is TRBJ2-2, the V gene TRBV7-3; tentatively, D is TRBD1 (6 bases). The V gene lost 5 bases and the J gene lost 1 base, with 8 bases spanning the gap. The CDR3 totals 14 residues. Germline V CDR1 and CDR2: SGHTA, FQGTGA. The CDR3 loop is CASSLRGNTGELFF. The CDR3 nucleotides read TGTGCCAGCAGCCTCAGGGGGAACACCGGGGAGCTGTTTTTT.

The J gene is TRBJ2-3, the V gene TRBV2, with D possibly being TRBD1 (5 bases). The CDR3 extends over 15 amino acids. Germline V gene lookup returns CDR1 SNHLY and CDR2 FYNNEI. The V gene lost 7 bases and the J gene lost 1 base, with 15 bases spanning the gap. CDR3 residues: CASTLAGAGTDTQYF. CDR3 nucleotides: TGTGCCAGCACCCTTGCTGGGGCGGGCACAGATACGCAGTATTTT.

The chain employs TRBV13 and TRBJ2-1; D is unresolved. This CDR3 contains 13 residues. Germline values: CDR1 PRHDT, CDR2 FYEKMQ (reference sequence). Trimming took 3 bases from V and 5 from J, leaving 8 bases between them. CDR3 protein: CASSFVPDNEQFF. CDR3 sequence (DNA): TGTGCCAGCAGCTTTGTACCAGACAATGAGCAGTTCTTC.

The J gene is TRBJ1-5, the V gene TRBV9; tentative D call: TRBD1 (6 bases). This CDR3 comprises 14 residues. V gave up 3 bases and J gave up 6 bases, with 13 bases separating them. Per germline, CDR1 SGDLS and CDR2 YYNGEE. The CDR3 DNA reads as TGTGCCAGCAGCGGCACGGGGGGGGCTCAGCCCCAGCATTTT. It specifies CASSGTGGAQPQHF.